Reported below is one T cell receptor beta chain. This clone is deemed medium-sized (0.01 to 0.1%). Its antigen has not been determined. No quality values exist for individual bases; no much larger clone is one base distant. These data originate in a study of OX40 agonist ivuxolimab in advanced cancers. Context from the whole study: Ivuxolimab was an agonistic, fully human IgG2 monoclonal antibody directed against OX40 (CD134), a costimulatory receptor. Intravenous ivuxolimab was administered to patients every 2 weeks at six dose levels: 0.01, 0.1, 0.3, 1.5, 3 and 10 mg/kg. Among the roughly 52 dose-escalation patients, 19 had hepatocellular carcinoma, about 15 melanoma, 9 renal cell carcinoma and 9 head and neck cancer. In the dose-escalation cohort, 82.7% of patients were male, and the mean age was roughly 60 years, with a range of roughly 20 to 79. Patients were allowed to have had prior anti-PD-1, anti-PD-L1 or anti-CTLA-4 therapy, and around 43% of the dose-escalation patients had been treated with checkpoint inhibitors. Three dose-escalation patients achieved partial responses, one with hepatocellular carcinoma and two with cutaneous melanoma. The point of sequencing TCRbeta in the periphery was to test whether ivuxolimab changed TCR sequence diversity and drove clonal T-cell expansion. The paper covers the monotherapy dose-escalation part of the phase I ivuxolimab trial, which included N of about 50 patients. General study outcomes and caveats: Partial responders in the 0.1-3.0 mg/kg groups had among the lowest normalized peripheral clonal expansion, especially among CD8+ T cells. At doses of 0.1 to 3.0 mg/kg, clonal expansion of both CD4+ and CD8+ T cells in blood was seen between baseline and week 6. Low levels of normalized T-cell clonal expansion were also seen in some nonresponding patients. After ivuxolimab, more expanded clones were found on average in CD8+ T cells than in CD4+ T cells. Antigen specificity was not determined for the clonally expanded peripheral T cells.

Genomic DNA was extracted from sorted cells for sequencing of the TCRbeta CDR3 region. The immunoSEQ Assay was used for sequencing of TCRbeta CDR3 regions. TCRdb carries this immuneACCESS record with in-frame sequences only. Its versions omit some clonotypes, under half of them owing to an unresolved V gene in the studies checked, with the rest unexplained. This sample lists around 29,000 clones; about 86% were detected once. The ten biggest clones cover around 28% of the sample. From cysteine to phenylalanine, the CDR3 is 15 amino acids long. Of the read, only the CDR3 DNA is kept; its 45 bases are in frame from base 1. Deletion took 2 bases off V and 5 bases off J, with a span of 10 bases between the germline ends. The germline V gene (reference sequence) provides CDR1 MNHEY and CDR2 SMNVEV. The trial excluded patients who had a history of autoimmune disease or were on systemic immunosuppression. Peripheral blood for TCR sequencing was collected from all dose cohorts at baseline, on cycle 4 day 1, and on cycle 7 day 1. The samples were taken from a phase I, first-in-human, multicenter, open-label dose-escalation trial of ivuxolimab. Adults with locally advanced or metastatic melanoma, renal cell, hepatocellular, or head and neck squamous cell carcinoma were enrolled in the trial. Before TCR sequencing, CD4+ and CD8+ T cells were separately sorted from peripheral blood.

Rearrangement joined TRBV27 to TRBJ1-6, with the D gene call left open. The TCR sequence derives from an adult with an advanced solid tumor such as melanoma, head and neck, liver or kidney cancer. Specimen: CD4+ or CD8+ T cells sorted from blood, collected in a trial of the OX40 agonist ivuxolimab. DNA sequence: TGTGCCAGCAGTTTAGGTCCCGCCCATAATTCACCCCTCCACTTT. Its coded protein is CASSLGPAHNSPLHF.